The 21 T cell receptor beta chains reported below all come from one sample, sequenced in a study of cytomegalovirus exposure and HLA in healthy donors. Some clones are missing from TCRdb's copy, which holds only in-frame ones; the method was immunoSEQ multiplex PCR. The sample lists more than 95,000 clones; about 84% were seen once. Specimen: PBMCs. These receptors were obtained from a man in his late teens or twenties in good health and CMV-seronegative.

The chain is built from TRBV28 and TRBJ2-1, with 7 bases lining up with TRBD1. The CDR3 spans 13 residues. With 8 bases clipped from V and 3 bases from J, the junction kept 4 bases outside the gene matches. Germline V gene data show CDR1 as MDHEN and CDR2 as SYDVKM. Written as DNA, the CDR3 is TGTGCCAGCGGGACAGTTTACTACAATGAGCAGTTCTTC. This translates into CASGTVYYNEQFF.

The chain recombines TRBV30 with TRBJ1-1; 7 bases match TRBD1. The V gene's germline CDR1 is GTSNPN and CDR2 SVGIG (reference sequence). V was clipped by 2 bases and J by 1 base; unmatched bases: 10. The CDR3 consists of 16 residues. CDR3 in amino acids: CAWSPIEDRRNTEAFF. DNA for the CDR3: TGTGCCTGGAGTCCGATCGAGGACAGGAGGAACACTGAAGCTTTCTTT.

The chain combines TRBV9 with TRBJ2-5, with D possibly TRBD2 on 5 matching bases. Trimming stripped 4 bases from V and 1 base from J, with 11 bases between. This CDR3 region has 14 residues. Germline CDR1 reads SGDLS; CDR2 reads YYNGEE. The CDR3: CASSRSSGQETQYF. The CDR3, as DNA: TGTGCCAGCAGCCGTAGCAGCGGCCAAGAGACCCAGTACTTC.

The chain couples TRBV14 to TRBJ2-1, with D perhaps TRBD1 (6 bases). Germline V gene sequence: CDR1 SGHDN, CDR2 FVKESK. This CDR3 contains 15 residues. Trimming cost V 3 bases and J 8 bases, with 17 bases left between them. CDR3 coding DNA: TGTGCCAGCAGCCACCATGATGAGGGGGTAGATGAGCAGTTCTTC. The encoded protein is CASSHHDEGVDEQFF.

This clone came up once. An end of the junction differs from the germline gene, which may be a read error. CDR3 loop: CASTLTGFNTEAFF. CDR3 bases: TGTGCCAGCACCTTGACAGGGTTCAACACTGAAGCTTTCTTT. The chain couples TRBV5-4 to TRBJ1-1, with 7 bases aligning to TRBD1. The CDR3 runs to 14 residues. Per the germline V gene, CDR1 is SGHNT and CDR2 is YYREEE (reference sequence).

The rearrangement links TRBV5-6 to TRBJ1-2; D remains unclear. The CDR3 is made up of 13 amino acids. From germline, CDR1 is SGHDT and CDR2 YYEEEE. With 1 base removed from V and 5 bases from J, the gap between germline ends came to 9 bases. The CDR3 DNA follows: TGTGCCAGCAGCTTGAACGGTCTATATGGCTACACCTTC. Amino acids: CASSLNGLYGYTF. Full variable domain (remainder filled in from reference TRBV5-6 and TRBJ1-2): DAGVTQSPTHLIKTRGQQVTLRCSPKSGHDTVSWYQQALGQGPQFIFQYYEEEERQRGNFPDRFSGHQFPNYSSELNVNALLLGDSALYLCASSLNGLYGYTFGSGTRLTVV.

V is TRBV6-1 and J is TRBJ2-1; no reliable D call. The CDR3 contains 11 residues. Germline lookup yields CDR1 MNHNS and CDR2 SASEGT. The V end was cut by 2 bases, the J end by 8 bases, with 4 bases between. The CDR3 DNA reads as TGTGCCAGCAGTGAAATAGATGAGCAGTTCTTC. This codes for CASSEIDEQFF.

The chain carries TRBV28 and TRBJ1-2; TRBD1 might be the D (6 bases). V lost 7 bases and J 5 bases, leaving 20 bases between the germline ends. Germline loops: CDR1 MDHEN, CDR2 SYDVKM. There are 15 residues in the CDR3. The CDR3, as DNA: TGTGCCAGCACCCAAAGCGGGGGGCTCCTATATGGCTACACCTTC. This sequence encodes CASTQSGGLLYGYTF.

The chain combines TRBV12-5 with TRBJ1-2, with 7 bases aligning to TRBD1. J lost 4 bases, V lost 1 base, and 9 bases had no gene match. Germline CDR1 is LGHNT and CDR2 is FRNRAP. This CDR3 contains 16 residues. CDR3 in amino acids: CASGLGRQGLAYGYTF. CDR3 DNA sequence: TGTGCTAGTGGTTTGGGTCGACAGGGTTTGGCCTATGGCTACACCTTC.

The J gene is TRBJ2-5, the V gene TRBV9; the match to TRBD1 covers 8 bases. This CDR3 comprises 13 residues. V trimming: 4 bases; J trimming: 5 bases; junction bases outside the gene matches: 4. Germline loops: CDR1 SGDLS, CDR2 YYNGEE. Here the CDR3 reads CASSSGGRETQYF. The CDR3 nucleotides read TGTGCCAGCAGCTCAGGGGGCCGGGAGACCCAGTACTTC.

CDR3 bases: TGCGCCAGCAGCGTGATAGGGGGAGAGACCCAGTACTTC. This encodes CASSVIGGETQYF. The V gene is TRBV5-1, the J gene TRBJ2-5; D possibly corresponds to TRBD1 (6 bases). V was trimmed by 4 bases and J by 4 bases, leaving 11 bases between them. The germline gives CDR1 SGHRS, CDR2 YFSETQ. The CDR3 has 13 residues.

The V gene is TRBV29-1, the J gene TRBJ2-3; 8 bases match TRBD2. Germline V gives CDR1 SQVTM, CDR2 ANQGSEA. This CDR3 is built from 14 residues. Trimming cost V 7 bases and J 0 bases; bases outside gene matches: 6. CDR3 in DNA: TGCAGCGCTCGAATAGCGGGAAGCACAGATACGCAGTATTTT. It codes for CSARIAGSTDTQYF.

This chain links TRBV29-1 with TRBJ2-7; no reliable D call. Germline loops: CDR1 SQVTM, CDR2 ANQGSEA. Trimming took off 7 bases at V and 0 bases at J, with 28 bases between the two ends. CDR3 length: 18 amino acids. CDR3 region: CSARIVAAGSPSSYEQYF. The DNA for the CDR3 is TGCAGCGCCCGAATTGTTGCGGCCGGGTCACCCAGCTCCTACGAGCAGTACTTC.

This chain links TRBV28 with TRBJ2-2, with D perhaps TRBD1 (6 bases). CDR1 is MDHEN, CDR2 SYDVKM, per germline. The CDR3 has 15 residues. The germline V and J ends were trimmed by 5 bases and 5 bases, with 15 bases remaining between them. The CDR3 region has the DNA TGTGCCAGCAGTCCCCACAGGGTAGGGACCGGGGAGCTGTTTTTT. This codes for CASSPHRVGTGELFF.

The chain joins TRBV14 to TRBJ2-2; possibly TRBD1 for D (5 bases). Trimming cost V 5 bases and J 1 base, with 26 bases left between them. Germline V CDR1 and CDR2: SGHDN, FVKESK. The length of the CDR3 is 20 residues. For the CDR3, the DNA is TGTGCCAGCAGCTTTAGGGGTGTTTGCAGGTCGTTCGAGAACACCGGGGAGCTGTTTTTT. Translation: CASSFRGVCRSFENTGELFF. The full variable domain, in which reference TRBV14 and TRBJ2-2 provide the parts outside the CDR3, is EAGVTQFPSHSVIEKGQTVTLRCDPISGHDNLYWYRRVMGKEIKFLLHFVKESKQDESGMPNNRFLAERTGGTYSTLKVQPAELEDSGVYFCASSFRGVCRSFENTGELFFGEGSRLTVL.

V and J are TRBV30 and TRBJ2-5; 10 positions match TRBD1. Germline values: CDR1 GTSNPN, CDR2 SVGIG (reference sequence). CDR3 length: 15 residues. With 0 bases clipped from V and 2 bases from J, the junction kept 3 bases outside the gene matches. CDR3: CAWSVRGQGQETQYF. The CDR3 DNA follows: TGTGCCTGGAGTGTACGGGGACAGGGGCAAGAGACCCAGTACTTC. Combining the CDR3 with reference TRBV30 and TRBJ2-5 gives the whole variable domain SQTIHQWPATLVQPVGSPLSLECTVEGTSNPNLYWYRQAAGRGLQLLFYSVGIGQISSEVPQNLSASRPQDRQFILSSKKLLLSDSGFYLCAWSVRGQGQETQYFGPGTRLLVL.

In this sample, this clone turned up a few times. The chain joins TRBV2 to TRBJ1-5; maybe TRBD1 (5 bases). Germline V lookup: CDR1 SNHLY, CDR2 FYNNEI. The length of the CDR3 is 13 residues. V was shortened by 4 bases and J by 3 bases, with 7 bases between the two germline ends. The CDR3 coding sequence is TGTGCCAGCAGTGTGGACACCAATCAGCCCCAGCATTTT. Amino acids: CASSVDTNQPQHF.

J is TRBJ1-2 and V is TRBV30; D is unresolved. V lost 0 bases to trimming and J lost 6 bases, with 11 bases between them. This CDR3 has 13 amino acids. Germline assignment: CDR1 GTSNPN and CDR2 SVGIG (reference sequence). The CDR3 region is CAWSVRGRHGYTF. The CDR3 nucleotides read TGTGCCTGGAGTGTACGAGGGCGGCATGGCTACACCTTC.

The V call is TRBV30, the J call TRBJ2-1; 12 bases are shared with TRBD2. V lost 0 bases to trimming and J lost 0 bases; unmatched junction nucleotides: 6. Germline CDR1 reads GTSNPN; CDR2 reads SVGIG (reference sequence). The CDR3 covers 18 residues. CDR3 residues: CAWSVRTSGTSSYNEQFF. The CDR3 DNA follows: TGTGCCTGGAGTGTACGGACTAGCGGGACCAGCTCCTACAATGAGCAGTTCTTC.

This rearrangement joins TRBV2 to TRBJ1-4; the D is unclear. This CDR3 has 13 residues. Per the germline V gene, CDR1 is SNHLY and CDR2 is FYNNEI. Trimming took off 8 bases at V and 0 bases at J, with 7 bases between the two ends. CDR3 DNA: TGTGCCAGCCACAGAACAACTAATGAAAAACTGTTTTTT. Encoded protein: CASHRTTNEKLFF.

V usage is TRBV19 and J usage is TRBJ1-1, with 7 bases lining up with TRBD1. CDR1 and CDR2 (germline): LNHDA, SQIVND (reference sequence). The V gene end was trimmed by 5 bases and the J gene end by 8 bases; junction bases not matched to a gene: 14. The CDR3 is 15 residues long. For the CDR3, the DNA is TGTGCCAGTAGTCCGACACGTCGGCAGGGGGAGGAAGCTTTCTTT. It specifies CASSPTRRQGEEAFF.